One sample yielded the 32 T cell receptor beta chains listed below, sequenced in a study of shared clonotypes between healthy human individuals. Profiling relied on immunoSEQ multiplex PCR, and the TCRdb table lists in-frame clones only, not all of them. This repertoire shows approximately 1,000,000 clones, approximately 77% found once; its top ten account for more than 0.85%. The source material was memory CD4+ T cells from PBMCs. Subset: CD45RA-negative fraction. These receptor sequences come from a man aged 18 to 29 in good health. Some clones in this sample may be carry-over from other donors' samples.

This chain links TRBV28 with TRBJ2-1; no clear D. Germline CDR1 reads MDHEN; CDR2 reads SYDVKM. V shed 6 bases and J shed 7 bases, with 16 bases lying between them. This CDR3 is 14 amino acids long. The CDR3 region has the DNA TGTGCCAGCAGCCCTTATTCGGCCTGGAATGAGCAGTTCTTC. Residues: CASSPYSAWNEQFF.

V is TRBV11-2 and J is TRBJ1-4; D may be TRBD1 (6 bases). V lost 5 bases and J 7 bases, leaving 14 bases between the germline ends. The V gene's germline CDR1 is SGHAT and CDR2 FQNNGV. CDR3 length: 14 amino acids. This chain's CDR3 is CASSPWTAGEKLFF. The CDR3 DNA sequence: TGTGCCAGCAGCCCCTGGACAGCTGGTGAAAAACTGTTTTTT.

Points on this clone: This may arise from a read error, as a much more abundant clone is one base away. Other nucleotide sequences in the sample specify the same CDR3. The chain employs TRBV2 and TRBJ2-1, with 11 positions matching TRBD2. Germline CDR1 reads SNHLY; CDR2 reads FYNNEI. CDR3 length: 13 amino acids. V dropped 8 bases and J dropped 5; count of bases not matched to a gene: 2. The CDR3 here is CASGTSGNNEQFF. The CDR3 nucleotides read TGTGCCAGCGGGACTAGCGGCAACAATGAGCAGTTCTTC. Supplemented by reference TRBV2 and TRBJ2-1, the full variable domain reads EPEVTQTPSHQVTQMGQEVILRCVPISNHLYFYWYRQILGQKVEFLVSFYNNEISEKSEIFDDQFSVERPDGSNFTLKIRSTKLEDSAMYFCASGTSGNNEQFFGPGTRLTVL.

This rearrangement joins TRBV25-1 to TRBJ2-7, with D unresolved. This CDR3 region has 13 residues. From germline, CDR1 is MGHDK and CDR2 SYGVNS. V was pared by 3 bases and J by 0 bases, with 6 bases between. The CDR3 loop reads CASSDGNSYEQYF. CDR3 nucleotides: TGTGCCAGCAGTGATGGAAACTCCTACGAGCAGTACTTC.

In regard to this clone: One end of the junction is discordant with germline, which a read error may explain. J is TRBJ2-1 and V is TRBV7-2; D is uncertain. The CDR3 extends over 12 amino acids. From germline, CDR1 is SGHTA and CDR2 FQGNSA. CDR3 sequence reads: CASSLLTPRRVF. The DNA of the CDR3 is TGTGCCAGCAGCCTACTGACTCCCCGTCGGGTCTTC.

As regards this clone: The same CDR3 is also encoded by other DNA sequences in this sample. The chain links TRBV7-2 to TRBJ1-3; a possible D gene is TRBD1 (6 bases). The CDR3 loop spans 14 amino acids. Trimming shortened V by 5 bases and J by 2 bases, and 10 bases separated the two germline ends. Germline V gene lookup returns CDR1 SGHTA and CDR2 FQGNSA. This CDR3 is CASSLGTTGNTIYF. The CDR3 DNA follows: TGTGCCAGCAGCCTCGGGACAACTGGAAACACCATATATTTT.

This clone was recorded only once. V gene TRBV7-2 combines with J gene TRBJ1-5; tentatively, D is TRBD1 (6 bases). The CDR3 runs to 17 residues. Trimming stripped 2 bases from V and 4 bases from J, with 18 bases between. Germline CDR1 SGHTA, CDR2 FQGNSA. CDR3 in DNA: TGTGCCAGCAGCTTACGTTCGGGGGGGGACAAAAATCAGCCCCAGCATTTT. The encoded protein is CASSLRSGGDKNQPQHF.

The gene calls are TRBV7-9 and TRBJ2-1; D ambiguous. The CDR3 consists of 13 residues. Between the trimmed V and J ends, which lost 4 bases and 5 bases, there was a span of 9 bases. The V gene's germline CDR1 is SEHNR and CDR2 FQNEAQ (reference sequence). The CDR3 coding sequence is TGTGCCAGCAGCTACGGCCCTAACAATGAGCAGTTCTTC. Amino acid sequence: CASSYGPNNEQFF.

The V call is TRBV2, the J call TRBJ2-5; a weak D match, TRBD1 (5 bases). The germline gives CDR1 SNHLY, CDR2 FYNNEI. Trimming shortened V by 7 bases and J by 1 base, and 10 bases separated the two germline ends. CDR3 length: 13 residues. The CDR3, as DNA: TGTGCCAGCATAGGGGCAGCCCAAGAGACCCAGTACTTC. Its protein is CASIGAAQETQYF.

V is TRBV5-8 and J is TRBJ2-5; TRBD2 is a possible D gene (5 bases). The V gene lost 6 bases and the J gene lost 3 bases, with 12 bases spanning the gap. CDR3 length equals 13 residues. Germline V lookup: CDR1 SGHTS, CDR2 YDEGEE. The CDR3 here is CASTAGVKETQYF. CDR3 sequence (DNA): TGTGCCAGCACCGCGGGTGTAAAAGAGACCCAGTACTTC.

This chain connects TRBV28 to TRBJ1-2, with D tentatively TRBD1 (6 bases). V gave up 3 bases and J gave up 4 bases, with 12 bases separating them. CDR1 is MDHEN, CDR2 SYDVKM, per germline. The CDR3 spans 14 residues. As DNA, the CDR3 is TGTGCCAGCAGTTTTGGGGGGCAGCTCTATGGCTACACCTTC. Its protein is CASSFGGQLYGYTF.

The V and J genes are TRBV30 and TRBJ2-5; TRBD1 is a possible D gene (7 bases). There are 14 residues in the CDR3. V was trimmed by 3 bases and J by 5 bases, leaving 16 bases between them. Germline CDR1 and CDR2: GTSNPN and SVGIG (reference sequence). CDR3 nucleotides: TGTGCCTGGAGGGCAGGGGGGAAGGGGGAGACCCAGTACTTC. Translated: CAWRAGGKGETQYF.

The chain combines TRBV7-9 with TRBJ1-2; D remains ambiguous. The CDR3 loop spans 15 amino acids. In germline, CDR1 is SEHNR, CDR2 FQNEAQ (reference sequence). V lost 5 bases, J lost 4 bases, and 17 bases lay in between. CDR3 DNA sequence: TGTGCCAGCAGCCTGAGTCAGAACGGGATCTATGGCTACACCTTC. Amino acids: CASSLSQNGIYGYTF.

The V and J genes are TRBV6-5 and TRBJ2-7; D not certain. Germline V lookup: CDR1 MNHEY, CDR2 SVGAGI. The CDR3 totals 15 residues. V was trimmed by 2 bases and J by 2 bases, leaving 13 bases between them. As DNA, the CDR3 is TGTGCCAGCAGTTACGTTCCTGGCAGCCCCTACGAGCAGTACTTC. This encodes CASSYVPGSPYEQYF.

The chain joins TRBV4-3 to TRBJ2-7; 8 nucleotides match TRBD2. CDR3 length: 17 amino acids. Germline trimming cut 0 bases from V and 0 bases from J; bases unmatched to any gene: 7. Germline V gives CDR1 LGHNA, CDR2 YSLEER. The CDR3 DNA follows: TGCGCCAGCAGCCAAGAAGGCACTAGCGGTGCCTCCTACGAGCAGTACTTC. Amino acids: CASSQEGTSGASYEQYF.

This clone was seen ten or more times. The chain couples TRBV4-1 to TRBJ2-5; no reliable D call. The CDR3 runs 12 residues. Germline CDR1 MGHRA, CDR2 YSYEKL. Trimming took off 0 bases at V and 5 bases at J, with 4 bases between the two ends. The CDR3 DNA reads TGCGCCAGCAGCCAAGATGAGGAGACCCAGTACTTC. It translates to CASSQDEETQYF.

This clone was seen more than once but under ten times. V usage is TRBV7-9 and J usage is TRBJ1-4; D is unresolved. The CDR3 extends over 15 amino acids. V lost 3 bases to trimming and J lost 6 bases, with 14 bases between them. Looked up from germline, CDR1 is SEHNR and CDR2 is FQNEAQ (reference sequence). In DNA, the CDR3 is TGTGCCAGCAGCTTCGGGCCCCCTGATTATGAAAAACTGTTTTTT. It is translated as CASSFGPPDYEKLFF. Complete variable domain (other parts from reference TRBV7-9 and TRBJ1-4): DTGVSQNPRHKITKRGQNVTFRCDPISEHNRLYWYRQTLGQGPEFLTYFQNEAQLEKSRLLSDRFSAERPKGSFSTLEIQRTEQGDSAMYLCASSFGPPDYEKLFFGSGTQLSVL.

The V gene is TRBV5-8, the J gene TRBJ1-1; a possible D gene is TRBD1 (5 bases). V was trimmed by 4 bases and J by 6 bases, leaving 13 bases between them. The germline V gene has CDR1 SGHTS and CDR2 YDEGEE. The CDR3 has 13 amino acids. CDR3 protein: CASSKDIPPEAFF. The CDR3 coding sequence is TGTGCCAGCAGCAAGGACATTCCCCCTGAAGCTTTCTTT. The whole variable domain, remainder taken from reference TRBV5-8 and TRBJ1-1, is EAGVTQSPTHLIKTRGQQATLRCSPISGHTSVYWYQQALGLGLQFLLWYDEGEERNRGNFPPRFSGRQFPNYSSELNVNALELEDSALYLCASSKDIPPEAFFGQGTRLTVV.

The chain recombines TRBV29-1 with TRBJ1-4; D is ambiguous. This CDR3 has 12 amino acids. Trimming took off 5 bases at V and 5 bases at J, with 9 bases between the two ends. The germline V gene has CDR1 SQVTM and CDR2 ANQGSEA. The CDR3: CSVQSGNEKLFF. CDR3 DNA: TGCAGCGTTCAGTCGGGAAATGAAAAACTGTTTTTT.

The V and J genes are TRBV7-7 and TRBJ2-1; D is uncertain. The CDR3 spans 14 residues. Germline assignment: CDR1 SSHAT and CDR2 FNYEAQ (reference sequence). Trimming removed 5 bases from V and 10 bases from J, with 18 bases in between. The chain's CDR3 is CASSPTDSSGEQFF. The CDR3 nucleotides are TGTGCCAGCAGCCCGACTGACTCCTCCGGGGAGCAGTTCTTC.

The chain links TRBV7-3 to TRBJ2-3; a possible D gene is TRBD2 (6 bases). The CDR3 has 14 amino acids. Germline V gene lookup returns CDR1 SGHTA and CDR2 FQGTGA. V was shortened by 5 bases and J by 6 bases, with 15 bases between the two germline ends. The DNA for the CDR3 is TGTGCCAGCAGCCGTGGCGGGGCCGGGGATACGCAGTATTTT. Translated, it gives CASSRGGAGDTQYF.

This clone was found a few times. The chain links TRBV18 to TRBJ2-7; D possibly matches TRBD1 or TRBD2 (6 bases each). Germline V lookup: CDR1 KGHSH, CDR2 LQKENI. V lost 2 bases to trimming and J lost 5 bases, with 13 bases between them. The CDR3 has 14 residues. CDR3 nucleotide sequence: TGTGCCAGCTCACCATGGGGGGCACGTAACGAGCAGTACTTC. As protein: CASSPWGARNEQYF.

This clone was counted once. V usage is TRBV7-2 and J usage is TRBJ2-7; maybe TRBD1 (6 bases). This CDR3 spans 11 amino acids. The ends were cut back, 5 bases at V and 12 bases at J, with 14 bases in the middle. The germline CDR1 and CDR2 sequences are SGHTA and FQGNSA. CDR3 DNA sequence: TGTGCCAGCAGCCAAAGGACAGCTACGTACTTC. The encoded protein is CASSQRTATYF.

J is TRBJ1-2 and V is TRBV18; tentatively, D is TRBD1 (5 bases). Germline lookup yields CDR1 KGHSH and CDR2 LQKENI. V was shortened by 3 bases and J by 2 bases, with 19 bases between the two germline ends. The CDR3 has 17 residues. As DNA, the CDR3 is TGTGCCAGCTCACCTTCCACGGGGGGATCTGACAACTATGGCTACACCTTC. Residues: CASSPSTGGSDNYGYTF.

This chain joins TRBV12-5 and TRBJ2-1, with D unclear. Looked up from germline, CDR1 is LGHNT and CDR2 is FRNRAP. V lost 5 bases and J lost 9, with 17 bases in between. The CDR3 runs to 14 residues. CDR3 loop: CASGGSIFDREQFF. CDR3 nucleotides: TGTGCTAGTGGTGGGTCGATTTTTGATCGTGAGCAGTTCTTC.

This chain connects TRBV27 to TRBJ1-4; 8 bases align to TRBD1. Unmatched junction bases numbered 6, after V lost 5 bases and J lost 10 bases. The CDR3 consists of 13 residues. Germline V gene data show CDR1 as MNHEY and CDR2 as SMNVEV (reference sequence). The CDR3 sequence: CASSPRTGGKLFF. The CDR3 DNA reads TGTGCCAGCAGTCCCCGTACAGGGGGAAAACTGTTTTTT.

This clone came up once. This chain joins TRBV5-1 and TRBJ1-2; 11 bases map to TRBD1. The V segment lost 3 bases and the J segment 10 bases; nucleotides outside the gene matches: 11. Germline CDR1 and CDR2: SGHRS and YFSETQ. The CDR3 consists of 15 residues. In DNA form, the CDR3 reads TGCGCCAGCAGCTCGGATGGCCGGACAGGGGGCGACTACACCTTC. Amino acids: CASSSDGRTGGDYTF.

This sequence joins TRBV7-2 and TRBJ1-1; D is perhaps TRBD1 (5 bases). Trimming left V 3 bases short and J 1 base short, with 9 bases between. The germline gives CDR1 SGHTA, CDR2 FQGNSA. This CDR3 contains 14 residues. The CDR3 nucleotides read TGTGCCAGCAGCTTGGGGCCGTCGAACACTGAAGCTTTCTTT. Translated, it gives CASSLGPSNTEAFF.

The chain uses TRBV5-1 and TRBJ2-3; 7 nucleotides align to TRBD2. With V trimmed by 3 bases and J by 4 bases, 11 bases remained unmatched. This CDR3 contains 16 residues. CDR1 and CDR2 (germline): SGHRS, YFSETQ. CDR3 in amino acids: CASSSLTAGAADTQYF. CDR3 coding DNA: TGCGCCAGCAGCTCCCTGACCGCGGGAGCAGCAGATACGCAGTATTTT.

This clone was found once. J is TRBJ1-6 and V is TRBV6-1; D is undetermined. The CDR3 is made up of 13 amino acids. V was cut by 1 base and J by 10 bases, with 8 bases left in between. Germline V CDR1 and CDR2: MNHNS, SASEGT. The CDR3 bases are TGTGCCAGCAGTGAAGGGAGAGTATCACCCCTCCACTTT. It codes for CASSEGRVSPLHF.

This chain joins TRBV27 and TRBJ2-7; 10 nucleotides match TRBD1. The germline V gene encodes CDR1 MNHEY and CDR2 SMNVEV (reference sequence). Losses at the gene ends were 3 bases for V and 3 bases for J; bases not matched to a gene: 5. The CDR3 is made up of 15 amino acids. The CDR3 region is CASSFGTGAFYEQYF. The DNA of the CDR3 is TGTGCCAGCAGTTTCGGGACAGGGGCCTTCTACGAGCAGTACTTC.

The gene calls are TRBV28 and TRBJ2-2, with 10 bases that match TRBD2. Germline CDR1 is MDHEN and CDR2 is SYDVKM. This CDR3 comprises 17 residues. V trimming: 5 bases; J trimming: 8 bases; junction bases outside the gene matches: 14. CDR3 nucleotides: TGTGCCAGCAGTCCGCCCCAGGGTAGCGGGAGGTCGGGGGAGCTGTTTTTT. It translates to CASSPPQGSGRSGELFF. The full variable domain, with the rest looked up from reference TRBV28 and TRBJ2-2, is DVKVTQSSRYLVKRTGEKVFLECVQDMDHENMFWYRQDPGLGLRLIYFSYDVKMKEKGDIPEGYSVSREKKERFSLILESASTNQTSMYLCASSPPQGSGRSGELFFGEGSRLTVL.